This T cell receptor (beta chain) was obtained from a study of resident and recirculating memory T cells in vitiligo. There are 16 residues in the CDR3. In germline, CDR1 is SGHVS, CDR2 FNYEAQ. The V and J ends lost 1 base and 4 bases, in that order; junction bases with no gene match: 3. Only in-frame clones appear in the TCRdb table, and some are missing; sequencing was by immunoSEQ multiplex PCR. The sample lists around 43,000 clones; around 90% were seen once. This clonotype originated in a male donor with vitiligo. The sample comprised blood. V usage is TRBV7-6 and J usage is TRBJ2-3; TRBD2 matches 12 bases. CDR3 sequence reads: CASSLGTSGAPDTQYF. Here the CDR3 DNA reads TGTGCCAGCAGCTTAGGGACTAGCGGGGCCCCAGATACGCAGTATTTT.